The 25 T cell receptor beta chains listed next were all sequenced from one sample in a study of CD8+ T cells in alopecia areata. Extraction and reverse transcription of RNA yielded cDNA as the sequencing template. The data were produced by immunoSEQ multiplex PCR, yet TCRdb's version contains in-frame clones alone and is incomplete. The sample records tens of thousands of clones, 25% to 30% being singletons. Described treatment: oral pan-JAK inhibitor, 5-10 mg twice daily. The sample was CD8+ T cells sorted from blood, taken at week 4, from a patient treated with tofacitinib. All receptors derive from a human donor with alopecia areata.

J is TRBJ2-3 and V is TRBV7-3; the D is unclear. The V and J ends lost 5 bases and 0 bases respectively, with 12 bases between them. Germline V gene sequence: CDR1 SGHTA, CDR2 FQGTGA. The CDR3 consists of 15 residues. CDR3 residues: CASSEYGSSTDTQYF. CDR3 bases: TGTGCCAGCAGCGAATACGGGTCTAGCACAGATACGCAGTATTTT.

Written as DNA, the CDR3 is TGCAGCGTTGGGGGTCAGGAAGCTAACTATGGCTACACCTTC. Translation: CSVGGQEANYGYTF. This chain uses TRBV29-1 with TRBJ1-2; D gene unclear. Trimming cost V 4 bases and J 0 bases, with 12 bases left between them. Germline CDR1 SQVTM, CDR2 ANQGSEA. The CDR3 totals 14 residues.

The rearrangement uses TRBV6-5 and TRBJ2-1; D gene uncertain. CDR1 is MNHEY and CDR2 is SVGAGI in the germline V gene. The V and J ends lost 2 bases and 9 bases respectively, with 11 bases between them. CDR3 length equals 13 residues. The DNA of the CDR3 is TGTGCCAGCAGTTACGATACTCGAAGTGAGCAGTTCTTC. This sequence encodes CASSYDTRSEQFF.

CDR3 region: CSEDTNSNQPQHF. The CDR3 nucleotides read TGCAGCGAGGACACAAATAGCAATCAGCCCCAGCATTTT. This chain uses TRBV29-1 with TRBJ1-5; tentative D call: TRBD1 (5 bases). Germline values: CDR1 SQVTM, CDR2 ANQGSEA. The CDR3 covers 13 residues. Trimming stripped 7 bases from V and 0 bases from J, with 10 bases between.

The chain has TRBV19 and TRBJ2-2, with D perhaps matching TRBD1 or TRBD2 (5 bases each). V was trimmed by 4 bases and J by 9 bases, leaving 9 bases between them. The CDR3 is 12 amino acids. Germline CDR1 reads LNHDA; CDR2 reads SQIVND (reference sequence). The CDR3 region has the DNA TGTGCCAGTAGTAGAGGGGTCCGGGAGCTGTTTTTT. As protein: CASSRGVRELFF.

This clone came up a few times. Here the CDR3 DNA reads TGTGCCAGTAGTGTGACAGGGAACACTGAAGCTTTCTTT. It is translated as CASSVTGNTEAFF. The chain uses TRBV19 and TRBJ1-1; a weak D match, TRBD1 (6 bases). The length of the CDR3 is 13 residues. Trimming pared 5 bases from V and 1 base from J, leaving 8 bases between. Germline values: CDR1 LNHDA, CDR2 SQIVND (reference sequence).

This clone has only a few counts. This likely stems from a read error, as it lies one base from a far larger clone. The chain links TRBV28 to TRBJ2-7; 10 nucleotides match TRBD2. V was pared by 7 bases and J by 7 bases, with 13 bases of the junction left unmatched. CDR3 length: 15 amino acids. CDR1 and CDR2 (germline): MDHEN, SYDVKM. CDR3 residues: CASTPWTSGGNEQYF. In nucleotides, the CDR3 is TGTGCCAGCACCCCATGGACTAGCGGAGGGAATGAGCAGTACTTC. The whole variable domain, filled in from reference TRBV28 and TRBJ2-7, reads DVKVTQSSRYLVKRTGEKVFLECVQDMDHENMFWYRQDPGLGLRLIYFSYDVKMKEKGDIPEGYSVSREKKERFSLILESASTNQTSMYLCASTPWTSGGNEQYFGPGTRLTVT.

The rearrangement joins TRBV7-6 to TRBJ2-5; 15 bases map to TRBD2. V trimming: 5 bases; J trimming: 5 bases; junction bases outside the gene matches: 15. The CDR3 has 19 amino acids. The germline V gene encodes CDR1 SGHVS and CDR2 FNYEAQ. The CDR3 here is CASSPTPGTSGRFMETQYF. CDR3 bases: TGTGCCAGCAGCCCAACACCGGGGACTAGCGGGAGGTTCATGGAGACCCAGTACTTC.

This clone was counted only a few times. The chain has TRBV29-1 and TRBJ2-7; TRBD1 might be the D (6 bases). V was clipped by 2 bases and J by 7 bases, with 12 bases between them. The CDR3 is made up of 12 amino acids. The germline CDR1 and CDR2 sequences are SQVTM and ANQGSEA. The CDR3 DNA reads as TGCAGCGTTGAAATCCAGGGGCGGGAGCAGTACTTC. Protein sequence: CSVEIQGREQYF.

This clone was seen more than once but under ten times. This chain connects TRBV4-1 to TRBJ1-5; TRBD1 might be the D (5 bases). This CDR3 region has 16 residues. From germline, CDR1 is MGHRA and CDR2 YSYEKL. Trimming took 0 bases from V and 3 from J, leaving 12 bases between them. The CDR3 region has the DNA TGCGCCAGCAGCCAAGAGTGGTCCGGGGCCAATCAGCCCCAGCATTTT. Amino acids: CASSQEWSGANQPQHF.

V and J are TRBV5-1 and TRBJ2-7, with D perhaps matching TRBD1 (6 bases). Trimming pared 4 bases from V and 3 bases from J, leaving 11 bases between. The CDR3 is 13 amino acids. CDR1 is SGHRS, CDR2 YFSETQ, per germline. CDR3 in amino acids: CASSIGQYYEQYF. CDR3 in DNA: TGCGCCAGCAGCATCGGACAGTACTACGAGCAGTACTTC.

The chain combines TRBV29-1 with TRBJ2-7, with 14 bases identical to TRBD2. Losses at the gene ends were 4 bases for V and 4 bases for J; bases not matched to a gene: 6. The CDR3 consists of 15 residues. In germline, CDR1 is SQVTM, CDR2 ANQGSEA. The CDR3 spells CSVVTSGRAGYEQYF. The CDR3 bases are TGCAGCGTTGTGACTAGCGGGAGGGCCGGGTACGAGCAGTACTTC.

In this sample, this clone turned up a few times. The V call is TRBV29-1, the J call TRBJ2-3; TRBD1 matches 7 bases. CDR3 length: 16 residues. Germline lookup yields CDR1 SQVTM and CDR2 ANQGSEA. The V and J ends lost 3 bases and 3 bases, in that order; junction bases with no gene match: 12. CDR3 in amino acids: CSVEGMIWTGTDTQYF. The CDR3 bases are TGCAGCGTTGAGGGGATGATATGGACAGGAACAGATACGCAGTATTTT.

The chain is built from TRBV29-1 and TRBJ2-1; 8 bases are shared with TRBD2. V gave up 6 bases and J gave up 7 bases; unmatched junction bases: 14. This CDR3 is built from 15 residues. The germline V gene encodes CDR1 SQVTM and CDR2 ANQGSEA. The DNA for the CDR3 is TGCAGCGTCACGCATCCGGGACTAGTTTGGAATGAGCAGTTCTTC. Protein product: CSVTHPGLVWNEQFF.

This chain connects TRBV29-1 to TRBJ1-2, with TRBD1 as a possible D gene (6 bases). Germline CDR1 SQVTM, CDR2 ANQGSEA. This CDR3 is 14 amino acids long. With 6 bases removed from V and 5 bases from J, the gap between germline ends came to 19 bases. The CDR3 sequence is CSVNPGGGTYGYTF. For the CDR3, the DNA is TGCAGCGTGAACCCGGGAGGGGGGACATATGGCTACACCTTC. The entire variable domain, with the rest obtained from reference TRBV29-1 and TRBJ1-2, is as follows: SAVISQKPSRDICQRGTSLTIQCQVDSQVTMMFWYRQQPGQSLTLIATANQGSEATYESGFVIDKFPISRPNLTFSTLTVSNMSPEDSSIYLCSVNPGGGTYGYTFGSGTRLTVV.

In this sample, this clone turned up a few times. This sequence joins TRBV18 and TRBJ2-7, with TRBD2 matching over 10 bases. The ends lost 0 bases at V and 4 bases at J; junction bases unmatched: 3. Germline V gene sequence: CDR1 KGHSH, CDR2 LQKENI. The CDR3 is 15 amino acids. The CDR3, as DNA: TGTGCCAGCTCACCACCAGCGGGAGGGGCTTACGAGCAGTACTTC. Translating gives CASSPPAGGAYEQYF.

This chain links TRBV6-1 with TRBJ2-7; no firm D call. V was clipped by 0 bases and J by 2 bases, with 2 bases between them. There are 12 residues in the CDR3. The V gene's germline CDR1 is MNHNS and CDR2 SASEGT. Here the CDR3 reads CASSEATYEQYF. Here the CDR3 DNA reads TGTGCCAGCAGTGAAGCGACCTACGAGCAGTACTTC.

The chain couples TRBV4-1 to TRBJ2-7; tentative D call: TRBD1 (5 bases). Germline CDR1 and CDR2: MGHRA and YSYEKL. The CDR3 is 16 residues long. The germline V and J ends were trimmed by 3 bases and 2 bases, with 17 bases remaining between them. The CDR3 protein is CASSHQGSPSPYEQYF. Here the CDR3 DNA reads TGCGCCAGCAGCCACCAGGGTAGCCCCAGCCCCTACGAGCAGTACTTC.

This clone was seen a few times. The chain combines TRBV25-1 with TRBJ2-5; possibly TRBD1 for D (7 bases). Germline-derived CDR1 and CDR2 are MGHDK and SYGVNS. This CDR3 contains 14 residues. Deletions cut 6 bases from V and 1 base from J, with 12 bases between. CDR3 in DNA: TGTGCCAGCAGGAACAGGGGAGGCCAAGAGACCCAGTACTTC. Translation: CASRNRGGQETQYF. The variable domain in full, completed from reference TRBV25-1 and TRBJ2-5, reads EADIYQTPRYLVIGTGKKITLECSQTMGHDKMYWYQQDPGMELHLIHYSYGVNSTEKGDLSSESTVSRIRTEHFPLTLESARPSHTSQYLCASRNRGGQETQYFGPGTRLLVL.

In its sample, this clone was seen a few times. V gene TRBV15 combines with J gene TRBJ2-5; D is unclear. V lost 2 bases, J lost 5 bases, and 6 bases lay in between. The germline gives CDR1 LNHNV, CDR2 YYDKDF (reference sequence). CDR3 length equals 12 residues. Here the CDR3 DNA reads TGTGCCACCAGCAGACCCGGGGAGACCCAGTACTTC. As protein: CATSRPGETQYF. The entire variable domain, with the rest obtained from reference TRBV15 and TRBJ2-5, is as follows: DAMVIQNPRYQVTQFGKPVTLSCSQTLNHNVMYWYQQKSSQAPKLLFHYYDKDFNNEADTPDNFQSRRPNTSFCFLDIRSPGLGDTAMYLCATSRPGETQYFGPGTRLLVL.

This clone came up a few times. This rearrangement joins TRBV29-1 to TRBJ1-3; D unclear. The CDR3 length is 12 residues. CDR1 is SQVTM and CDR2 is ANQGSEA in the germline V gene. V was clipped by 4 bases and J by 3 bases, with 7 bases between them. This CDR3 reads CSVVEGGNTIYF. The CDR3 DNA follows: TGCAGCGTTGTCGAGGGTGGAAACACCATATATTTT.

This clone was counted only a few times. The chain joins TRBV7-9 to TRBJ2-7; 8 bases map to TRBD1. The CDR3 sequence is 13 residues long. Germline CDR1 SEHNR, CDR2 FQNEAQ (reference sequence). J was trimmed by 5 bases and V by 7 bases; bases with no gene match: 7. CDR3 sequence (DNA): TGTGCCAGCACACTGACAGGGGTCGACGAGCAGTACTTC. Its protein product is CASTLTGVDEQYF.

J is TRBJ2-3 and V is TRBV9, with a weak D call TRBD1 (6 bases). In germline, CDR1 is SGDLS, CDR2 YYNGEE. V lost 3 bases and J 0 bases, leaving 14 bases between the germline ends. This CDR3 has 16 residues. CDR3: CASSAGGPRSTDTQYF. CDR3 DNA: TGTGCCAGCAGCGCTGGGGGCCCTCGGAGCACAGATACGCAGTATTTT.

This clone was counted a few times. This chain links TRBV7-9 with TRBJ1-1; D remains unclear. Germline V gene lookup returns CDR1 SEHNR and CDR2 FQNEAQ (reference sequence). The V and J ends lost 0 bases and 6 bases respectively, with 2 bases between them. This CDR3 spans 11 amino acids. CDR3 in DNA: TGTGCCAGCAGCTTAGCGGCTGAAGCTTTCTTT. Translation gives CASSLAAEAFF.

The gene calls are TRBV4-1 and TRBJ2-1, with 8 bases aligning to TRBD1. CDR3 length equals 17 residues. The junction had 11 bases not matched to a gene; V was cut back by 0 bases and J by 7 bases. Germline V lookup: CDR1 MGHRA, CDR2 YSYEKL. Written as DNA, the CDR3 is TGCGCCAGCAGCCAAGAGAGGGCCTTAAGGACAGGGAATGAGCAGTTCTTC. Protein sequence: CASSQERALRTGNEQFF.